What follows describes a single T cell receptor (beta chain). What it binds is unknown. Generated by immunoSEQ multiplex PCR, the TCRdb table keeps only in-frame clones and is missing some. The profile shows roughly 130,000 clones, around 83% of them singletons. From germline, CDR1 is ENHRY and CDR2 SYGVKD. The CDR3 runs to 15 residues. Trimming left V 4 bases short and J 1 base short, with 12 bases between. These data come from a study of T cell responses to AZD1222 COVID-19 vaccine. Study-wide results and caveats: There were vaccine-associated CD4 TCRs across spike, dominant at 160-218 and 743-854. Of the AZD1222 recipients, only five to seven were seropositive at baseline.

This receptor was identified in an adult in good health. The sequencing used peripheral blood, collected on day 0 of AZD1222 vaccination. The rearrangement uses TRBV10-3 and TRBJ2-3, with D perhaps assigned TRBD1 or TRBD2 (5 bases each). The CDR3 reads CAISGRGRGTDTQYF. CDR3 DNA: TGTGCCATCAGTGGAAGGGGACGAGGCACAGATACGCAGTATTTT.